A selection of T cell receptor beta chains follows, all from one sample in a study of Graves' ophthalmopathy and Graves' hyperthyroidism. TCRdb reprocessed the multiplex PCR reads with MiXCR, giving one entry per CDR3 protein. In the table there are 200,000 to 300,000 distinct CDR3 sequences, around 42% of which are singletons. The sequenced sample was peripheral blood. Every receptor here comes from an adult man with Graves' ophthalmopathy. Each CDR3 is given with its conserved first and last residue. D genes are given only for firm matches. Not all rows give a size; the values are once, few, many and, for expanded clones, a class.

d_gene: .
v_gene: TRBV7-2
j_gene: TRBJ2-7
abundance: few
CDR3aa: CASSLYKDSYEQYF
CDR3nt: TGTGCCAGCAGCTTATACAAAGACTCCTACGAGCAGTACTTC

d_gene: .
v_gene: TRBV10-3
j_gene: TRBJ2-7
abundance: .
CDR3aa: CASSLGSNEQYF
CDR3nt: TGTGCCAGCAGTCTAGGTAGTAACGAGCAGTACTTC

d_gene: .
v_gene: TRBV6-1
j_gene: TRBJ2-7
abundance: many
CDR3aa: CASRDIAEYEQYF
CDR3nt: TGTGCCAGCAGAGACATAGCGGAGTACGAGCAGTACTTC

d_gene: TRBD1
v_gene: TRBV7-2
j_gene: TRBJ2-5
abundance: .
CDR3aa: CASSLDRGGTQYF
CDR3nt: TGTGCCAGCAGCTTGGACAGGGGGGGGACCCAGTACTTC

d_gene: TRBD2
v_gene: TRBV5-4
j_gene: TRBJ2-7
abundance: .
CDR3aa: CASSSGTSVVGEQYF
CDR3nt: TGTGCCAGCAGCTCCGGGACTAGCGTGGTAGGCGAGCAGTACTTC

d_gene: .
v_gene: TRBV11-2
j_gene: TRBJ1-2
abundance: .
CDR3aa: CASSPSRESSYGYTF
CDR3nt: TGTGCCAGCTCACCTTCCAGGGAATCTTCCTATGGCTACACCTTC

d_gene: .
v_gene: TRBV7-9
j_gene: TRBJ1-2
abundance: few
CDR3aa: CASRDGGDYGYTF
CDR3nt: TGTGCCAGCAGGGACGGAGGGGACTATGGCTACACCTTC

d_gene: .
v_gene: TRBV7-8
j_gene: TRBJ1-5
abundance: few
CDR3aa: CASSPGLGNQPQHF
CDR3nt: TGTGCCAGCAGCCCCGGTCTGGGCAATCAGCCCCAGCATTTT

d_gene: .
v_gene: TRBV10-3
j_gene: TRBJ1-5
abundance: .
CDR3aa: CAISYSGDSNQPQHF
CDR3nt: TGTGCCATCAGTTACTCGGGGGATAGCAATCAGCCCCAGCATTTT

d_gene: TRBD1
v_gene: TRBV11-1
j_gene: TRBJ2-3
abundance: .
CDR3aa: CASIPPGQANNEQYF
CDR3nt: TGTGCCAGCATCCCACCGGGACAGGCAAACAATGAGCAGTATTTT

d_gene: TRBD2
v_gene: TRBV2
j_gene: TRBJ2-3
abundance: .
CDR3aa: CASSDASGGTDTQYF
CDR3nt: TGTGCCAGCAGTGATGCTAGCGGGGGCACAGATACGCAGTATTTT

d_gene: TRBD1
v_gene: TRBV7-9
j_gene: TRBJ1-6
abundance: .
CDR3aa: CASSAGQVGNSPLHF
CDR3nt: TGTGCCAGCAGCGCCGGACAGGTGGGGAATTCACCCCTCCACTTT

d_gene: .
v_gene: TRBV2
j_gene: TRBJ1-4
abundance: few
CDR3aa: CASSEDLWDEKLFF
CDR3nt: TGTGCCAGCAGTGAAGACCTTTGGGATGAAAAACTGTTTTTT

d_gene: .
v_gene: TRBV20-1
j_gene: TRBJ2-2
abundance: .
CDR3aa: CSATTSPSTGELFF
CDR3nt: TGCAGTGCTACAACCTCCCCTAGCACCGGGGAGCTGTTTTTT

d_gene: TRBD2
v_gene: TRBV7-8
j_gene: TRBJ2-5
abundance: few
CDR3aa: CASRRLASQETQYF
CDR3nt: TGTGCCAGCAGGAGACTAGCTTCTCAAGAGACCCAGTACTTC

d_gene: .
v_gene: TRBV4-1
j_gene: TRBJ1-6
abundance: .
CDR3aa: CASSRTAREGSPLHF
CDR3nt: TGCGCCAGCAGCCGGACAGCCAGGGAAGGTTCACCCCTCCACTTT

d_gene: .
v_gene: TRBV7-6
j_gene: TRBJ2-7
abundance: many
CDR3aa: CASSLATGREQYF
CDR3nt: TGTGCCAGCAGCTTAGCTACAGGGAGGGAGCAGTACTTC

d_gene: TRBD2
v_gene: TRBV20-1
j_gene: TRBJ2-5
abundance: .
CDR3aa: CSARRGGTDTQYF
CDR3nt: TGCAGTGCTAGACGGGGGGGCACAGATACGCAGTACTTC

d_gene: .
v_gene: TRBV4-1
j_gene: TRBJ2-5
abundance: .
CDR3aa: CASSQAEEQGETQYF
CDR3nt: TGCGCCAGCAGCCAAGCGGAGGAACAGGGTGAGACCCAGTACTTC

d_gene: TRBD2
v_gene: TRBV20-1
j_gene: TRBJ2-7
abundance: .
CDR3aa: CSARDASGRDLYEQYF
CDR3nt: TGCAGTGCTAGAGATGCTAGCGGGAGGGACCTCTACGAGCAGTACTTC

d_gene: TRBD1
v_gene: TRBV7-9
j_gene: TRBJ1-5
abundance: .
CDR3aa: CASSDGQGANVQHF
CDR3nt: TGTGCCAGCAGCGATGGACAGGGGGCGAACGTCCAGCATTTT

d_gene: .
v_gene: TRBV10-3
j_gene: TRBJ2-6
abundance: many
CDR3aa: CAINGQGANVLTF
CDR3nt: TGTGCCATCAACGGACAGGGGGCCAACGTCCTGACTTTC

d_gene: TRBD1
v_gene: TRBV5-1
j_gene: TRBJ1-2
abundance: few
CDR3aa: CASSLGQGAVNGYTF
CDR3nt: TGCGCCAGCAGCTTGGGACAGGGGGCAGTCAATGGCTACACCTTC

d_gene: .
v_gene: TRBV20-1
j_gene: TRBJ1-2
abundance: many
CDR3aa: CSASPSYGYTF
CDR3nt: TGCAGTGCTAGCCCCAGCTATGGCTACACCTTC

d_gene: TRBD1
v_gene: TRBV7-9
j_gene: TRBJ1-2
abundance: .
CDR3aa: CASSFGQGGNYGYTF
CDR3nt: TGTGCCAGCAGCTTTGGACAGGGGGGAAACTATGGCTACACCTTC

d_gene: .
v_gene: TRBV6-5
j_gene: TRBJ2-5
abundance: few
CDR3aa: CASSYGQAETQYF
CDR3nt: TGTGCCAGCAGTTACGGACAAGCGGAGACCCAGTACTTC

d_gene: TRBD1
v_gene: TRBV20-1
j_gene: TRBJ1-6
abundance: once
CDR3aa: CSARETGLGPLHF
CDR3nt: TGCAGTGCTAGAGAGACAGGGTTGGGGCCCCTCCACTTT

d_gene: .
v_gene: TRBV7-9
j_gene: TRBJ2-1
abundance: .
CDR3aa: CASSLGVTSLSSSYNEQFF
CDR3nt: TGTGCCAGCAGCCTTGGGGTCACCTCCCTCTCAAGCTCCTACAATGAGCAGTTCTTC

d_gene: TRBD1
v_gene: TRBV7-2
j_gene: TRBJ1-1
abundance: once
CDR3aa: CASSRTGTGRTEAFF
CDR3nt: TGTGCCAGCAGCCGGACCGGGACAGGGCGGACTGAAGCTTTCTTT